The next 20 T cell receptor beta chains were all read from a single sample in a study of blood T cell repertoires in COVID-19. This table comes from immunoSEQ multiplex PCR, and its TCRdb copy is limited to in-frame clones, with some not included. The data show about 24,000 clones, about nine tenths seen once. The material sequenced was peripheral blood. These receptors were collected from a woman in her 70s with active COVID-19.

The chain couples TRBV5-1 to TRBJ2-2; possible D gene TRBD2, 5 bases. CDR1 and CDR2 (germline): SGHRS, YFSETQ. The CDR3 extends over 14 amino acids. The V and J ends lost 5 bases and 2 bases respectively, with 10 bases between them. CDR3 in DNA: TGCGCCAGCAGTGGGAGACACAACACCGGGGAGCTGTTTTTT. Protein product: CASSGRHNTGELFF.

About this clone itself: The sample has other DNA sequences that encode this CDR3 too. The chain recombines TRBV5-1 with TRBJ2-7; D call uncertain. V was pared by 4 bases and J by 0 bases, with 5 bases between. Germline CDR1 reads SGHRS; CDR2 reads YFSETQ. CDR3 length: 12 amino acids. The CDR3, as DNA: TGCGCCAGCAGCACGGGCTCCTACGAGCAGTACTTC. Its protein product is CASSTGSYEQYF. The complete variable domain, with remaining parts taken from reference TRBV5-1 and TRBJ2-7, reads KAGVTQTPRYLIKTRGQQVTLSCSPISGHRSVSWYQQTPGQGLQFLFEYFSETQRNKGNFPGRFSGRQFSNSRSEMNVSTLELGDSALYLCASSTGSYEQYFGPGTRLTVT.

V is TRBV7-8 and J is TRBJ2-2; D is unclear. Germline V gene lookup returns CDR1 SGHVS and CDR2 FQNEAQ. V was clipped by 4 bases and J by 5 bases, with 5 bases between them. The CDR3 has 12 amino acids. The CDR3 loop is CASSSYTGELFF. CDR3 bases: TGTGCCAGCAGCTCCTATACCGGGGAGCTGTTTTTT.

This rearrangement joins TRBV20-1 to TRBJ1-2; 10 nucleotides agree with TRBD1. Trimming at V came to 3 bases and at J to 1 base, leaving 8 bases not matched to a gene. This CDR3 is built from 16 residues. CDR1 and CDR2 (germline): DFQATT, SNEGSKA (reference sequence). The chain's CDR3 is CSASSRDRGLNYGYTF. The CDR3 DNA sequence: TGCAGTGCTAGTTCCCGGGACAGGGGTCTTAACTATGGCTACACCTTC.

The chain employs TRBV6-6 and TRBJ1-5, with 8 bases aligning to TRBD1. CDR1 and CDR2 (germline): MNHNY, SVGAGI (reference sequence). The CDR3 sequence is 16 residues long. V shed 6 bases, J shed 3 bases, and the junction held 10 bases outside the gene matches. The CDR3 sequence is CASSLSQGASNQPQHF. The CDR3 bases are TGTGCCAGCAGCCTTTCCCAGGGGGCTTCCAATCAGCCCCAGCATTTT.

The rearrangement uses TRBV4-1 and TRBJ2-7, with 8 positions matching TRBD1. CDR3 length: 18 residues. The germline gives CDR1 MGHRA, CDR2 YSYEKL. V gave up 7 bases and J gave up 1 base; unmatched junction bases: 18. The CDR3 protein is CASTPRLTDRGPSYEQYF. Written as DNA, the CDR3 is TGCGCCAGCACCCCGCGGCTAACAGACAGGGGACCGTCCTACGAGCAGTACTTC.

The chain links TRBV14 to TRBJ1-2, with D tentatively TRBD1 (6 bases). The V end was cut by 0 bases, the J end by 6 bases, with 11 bases between. This CDR3 has 14 amino acids. Looked up from germline, CDR1 is SGHDN and CDR2 is FVKESK. The CDR3 reads CASSQDFTGHGYTF. The CDR3 region has the DNA TGTGCCAGCAGCCAAGACTTTACAGGGCATGGCTACACCTTC.

The chain combines TRBV12-3 or TRBV12-4 with TRBJ2-3; 10 bases match TRBD1. The junction had 2 bases not matched to a gene; V was cut back by 8 bases and J by 3 bases. The CDR3 has 13 residues. The CDR3 nucleotides are TGTGCCAGCGCGGGACAGGGGACAGATACGCAGTATTTT. Translated, it gives CASAGQGTDTQYF.

The rearrangement uses TRBV4-3 and TRBJ1-4; no clear D gene. The CDR3 sequence is 14 residues long. Germline V gene data show CDR1 as LGHNA and CDR2 as YSLEER. V was pared by 1 base and J by 7 bases, with 10 bases between. Here the CDR3 reads CASSQGGDREKLFF. The CDR3 DNA is TGCGCCAGCAGCCAAGGAGGCGACCGTGAAAAACTGTTTTTT.

The chain is built from TRBV19 and TRBJ2-2; D unclear. The CDR3 loop spans 15 amino acids. V lost 3 bases and J 0 bases, leaving 8 bases between the germline ends. CDR1 is LNHDA and CDR2 is SQIVND in the germline V gene (reference sequence). The CDR3 here is CASSIPRSNTGELFF. For the CDR3, the DNA is TGTGCCAGTAGTATTCCGCGGTCGAACACCGGGGAGCTGTTTTTT.

The gene calls are TRBV3-1 (or the pseudogene TRBV3-2) and TRBJ1-2; D unclear. The CDR3 has 14 amino acids. Germline V lookup: CDR1 LGHDT, CDR2 YNNKEL (reference sequence). V lost 1 base and J 0 bases, leaving 6 bases between the germline ends. The CDR3 region is CASSQGTTNYGYTF. The CDR3 region has the DNA TGTGCCAGCAGCCAAGGGACTACTAACTATGGCTACACCTTC.

The chain is built from TRBV4-1 and TRBJ1-2, with D tentatively TRBD1 (6 bases). Germline lookup yields CDR1 MGHRA and CDR2 YSYEKL. The germline V and J ends were trimmed by 0 bases and 4 bases, with 18 bases remaining between them. The CDR3 is 17 residues long. The CDR3 DNA is TGCGCCAGCAGCCAAGATCTACGTGGCAGGGGCGTCTATGGCTACACCTTC. It translates to CASSQDLRGRGVYGYTF.

This clone has a single count. This rearrangement joins TRBV7-3 to TRBJ2-5, with 8 bases lining up with TRBD1. The trim removed 2 bases at V and 5 bases at J, leaving 4 bases unmatched. This CDR3 has 14 residues. The germline V gene encodes CDR1 SGHTA and CDR2 FQGTGA. The CDR3 loop reads CASSLGNRGETQYF. DNA for the CDR3: TGTGCCAGCAGCTTAGGGAACAGGGGGGAGACCCAGTACTTC.

This chain connects TRBV19 to TRBJ2-5, with D possibly being TRBD2 (6 bases). Germline V gives CDR1 LNHDA, CDR2 SQIVND (reference sequence). CDR3 length: 13 amino acids. The V end lost 5 bases, the J end lost 5 bases, and 12 bases lay between the germline ends. CDR3 DNA: TGTGCCAGTAGTCCCCGCGGGGTGGAGACCCAGTACTTC. Amino acids: CASSPRGVETQYF.

The chain recombines TRBV6-5 with TRBJ1-2; tentatively, D is TRBD1 (6 bases). The CDR3 runs to 13 residues. Germline assignment: CDR1 MNHEY and CDR2 SVGAGI. V gave up 4 bases and J gave up 7 bases, with 13 bases separating them. CDR3 sequence reads: CASSLMGAVGYTF. The CDR3 DNA reads TGTGCCAGCAGTTTAATGGGGGCGGTTGGCTACACCTTC.

The chain couples TRBV7-9 to TRBJ2-4, with 7 bases aligning to TRBD2. Germline assignment: CDR1 SEHNR and CDR2 FQNEAQ (reference sequence). V lost 0 bases to trimming and J lost 0 bases; unmatched junction nucleotides: 2. The CDR3 runs to 16 residues. In DNA form, the CDR3 reads TGTGCCAGCAGCTTAGCCGGGGGGTTAGCCAAAAACATTCAGTACTTC. Its translation is CASSLAGGLAKNIQYF.

V gene TRBV6-6 combines with J gene TRBJ1-5; D is uncertain. V was pared by 4 bases and J by 0 bases, with 10 bases between. Germline CDR1 is MNHNY and CDR2 is SVGAGI (reference sequence). CDR3 length: 15 residues. This CDR3 reads CASSFAGDSNQPQHF. The CDR3 DNA is TGTGCCAGCAGTTTCGCCGGGGATAGCAATCAGCCCCAGCATTTT.

This chain joins TRBV7-2 and TRBJ2-2; D may be TRBD1 (5 bases). CDR3 length: 15 residues. Germline CDR1 and CDR2: SGHTA and FQGNSA. Deletions cut 4 bases from V and 0 bases from J, with 9 bases between. The CDR3 DNA sequence: TGTGCCAGCAGCTCCCAGGGCTCGAACACCGGGGAGCTGTTTTTT. It is translated as CASSSQGSNTGELFF. Together with reference TRBV7-2 and TRBJ2-2, the CDR3 gives the full variable domain: GAGVSQSPSNKVTEKGKDVELRCDPISGHTALYWYRQSLGQGLEFLIYFQGNSAPDKSGLPSDRFSAERTGGSVSTLTIQRTQQEDSAVYLCASSSQGSNTGELFFGEGSRLTVL.

This clone was seen once. The chain combines TRBV19 with TRBJ1-2, with 7 bases that match TRBD1. Germline loops: CDR1 LNHDA, CDR2 SQIVND (reference sequence). V was pared by 5 bases and J by 6 bases, with 6 bases of the junction left unmatched. The CDR3 totals 13 residues. For the CDR3, the DNA is TGTGCCAGTAGTTTGGACAGGCATAATGGCTACACCTTC. As protein: CASSLDRHNGYTF.

The genes are TRBV6-2 or TRBV6-3 and TRBJ2-2; possibly TRBD1 for D (5 bases). Germline V gene lookup returns CDR1 MNHEY and CDR2 SVGEGT. V shed 5 bases and J shed 8 bases, with 6 bases lying between them. The CDR3 is 11 residues long. The CDR3, as DNA: TGTGCCAGCAGTAACAGGGGGGAGCTGTTTTTT. Protein product: CASSNRGELFF.